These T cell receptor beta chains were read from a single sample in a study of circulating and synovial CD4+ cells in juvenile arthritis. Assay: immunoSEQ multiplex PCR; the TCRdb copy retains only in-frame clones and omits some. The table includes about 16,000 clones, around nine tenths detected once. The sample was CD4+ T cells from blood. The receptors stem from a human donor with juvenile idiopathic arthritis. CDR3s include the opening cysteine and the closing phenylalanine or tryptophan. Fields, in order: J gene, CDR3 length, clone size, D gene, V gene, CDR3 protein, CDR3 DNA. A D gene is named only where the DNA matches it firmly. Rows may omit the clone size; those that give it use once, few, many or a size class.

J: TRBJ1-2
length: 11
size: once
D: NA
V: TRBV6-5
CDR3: CASSSDYGYTF
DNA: TGTGCCAGCAGTTCGGACTATGGCTACACCTTC

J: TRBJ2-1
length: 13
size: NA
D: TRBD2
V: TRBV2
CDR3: CSSGLAVANEQFF
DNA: TGTTCATCCGGGCTAGCGGTAGCTAATGAGCAGTTCTTC

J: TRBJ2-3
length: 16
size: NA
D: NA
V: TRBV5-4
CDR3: CASSLLTFVGADTQYF
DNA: TGTGCCAGCAGCTTGCTTACTTTTGTAGGGGCAGATACGCAGTATTTT

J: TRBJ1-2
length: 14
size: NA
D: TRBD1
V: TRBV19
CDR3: CASSTRQGNYGYTF
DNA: TGTGCCAGTAGTACCAGACAGGGTAACTATGGCTACACCTTC

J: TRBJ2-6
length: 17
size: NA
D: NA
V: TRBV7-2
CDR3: CASSPRFVRSGANVLTF
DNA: TGTGCCAGCAGCCCCCGGTTTGTTCGCTCTGGGGCCAACGTCCTGACTTTC

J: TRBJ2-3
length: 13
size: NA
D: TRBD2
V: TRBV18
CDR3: CASSEIERGAQYF
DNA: TGTGCCAGCTCAGAGATAGAGCGGGGAGCGCAGTATTTT

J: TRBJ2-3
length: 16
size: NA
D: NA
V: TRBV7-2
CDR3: CASSLAAGSSADTQYF
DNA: TGTGCCAGCAGCTTAGCCGCGGGGTCGTCCGCAGATACGCAGTATTTT

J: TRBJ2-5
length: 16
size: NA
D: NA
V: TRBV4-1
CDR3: CASSQGAGDRLETQYF
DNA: TGCGCCAGCAGCCAAGGGGCAGGGGATCGTCTAGAGACCCAGTACTTC

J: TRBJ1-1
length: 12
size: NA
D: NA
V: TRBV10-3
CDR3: CAIAGEKTEAFF
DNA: TGTGCCATCGCAGGGGAGAAAACTGAAGCTTTCTTT

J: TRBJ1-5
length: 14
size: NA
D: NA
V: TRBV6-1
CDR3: CASSRGRVDQPQHF
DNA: TGTGCCAGCAGCCGGGGTCGGGTGGATCAGCCCCAGCATTTT

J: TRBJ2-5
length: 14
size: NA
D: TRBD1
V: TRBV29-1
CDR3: CSVRDRGPQETQYF
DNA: TGCAGCGTCAGGGACAGGGGACCCCAAGAGACCCAGTACTTC

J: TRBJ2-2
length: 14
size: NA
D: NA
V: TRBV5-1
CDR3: CASRGLENTGELFF
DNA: TGCGCCAGCAGGGGACTCGAGAACACCGGGGAGCTGTTTTTT

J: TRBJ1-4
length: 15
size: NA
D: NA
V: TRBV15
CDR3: CATSRDPGSYEKLFF
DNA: TGTGCCACCAGCAGAGATCCGGGATCCTACGAAAAACTGTTTTTT

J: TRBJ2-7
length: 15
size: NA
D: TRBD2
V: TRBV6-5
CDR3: CASSYWGGEGYEQYF
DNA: TGTGCCAGCAGTTACTGGGGGGGGGAAGGCTACGAGCAGTACTTC

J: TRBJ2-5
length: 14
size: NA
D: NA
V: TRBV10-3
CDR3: CAIGGEGRPLPQYF
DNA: TGTGCCATCGGAGGTGAAGGCCGACCTCTGCCCCAGTACTTC

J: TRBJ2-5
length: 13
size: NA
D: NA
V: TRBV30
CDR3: CAWKLRVQETQYF
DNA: TGTGCCTGGAAACTAAGAGTCCAAGAGACCCAGTACTTC

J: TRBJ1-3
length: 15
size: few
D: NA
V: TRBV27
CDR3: CASSSLGTQRNTIYF
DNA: TGTGCCAGCAGTTCTCTCGGGACACAAAGAAACACCATATATTTT

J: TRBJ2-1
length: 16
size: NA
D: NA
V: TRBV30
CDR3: CAWHVPQLRGYNEQFF
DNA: TGTGCCTGGCACGTACCCCAGTTGAGGGGGTACAATGAGCAGTTCTTC

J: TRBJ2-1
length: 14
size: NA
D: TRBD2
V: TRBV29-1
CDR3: CSVDDGGTYNEQFF
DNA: TGCAGCGTTGATGACGGGGGGACCTACAATGAGCAGTTCTTC

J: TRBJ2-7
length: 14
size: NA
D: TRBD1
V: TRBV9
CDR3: CASSASGQFYEQYF
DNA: TGTGCCAGCAGCGCCTCGGGACAGTTCTACGAGCAGTACTTC

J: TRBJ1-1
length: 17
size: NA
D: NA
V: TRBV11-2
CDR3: CASRRGDMRDRNTEAFF
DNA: TGTGCCAGCAGGAGAGGTGACATGAGAGACAGAAACACTGAAGCTTTCTTT

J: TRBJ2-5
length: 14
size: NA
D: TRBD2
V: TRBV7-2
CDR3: CASSLAAGEETQYF
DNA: TGTGCCAGCAGCTTAGCAGCGGGGGAAGAGACCCAGTACTTC

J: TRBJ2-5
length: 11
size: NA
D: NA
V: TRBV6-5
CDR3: CASSEEETQYF
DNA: TGTGCCAGCAGCGAGGAAGAGACCCAGTACTTC

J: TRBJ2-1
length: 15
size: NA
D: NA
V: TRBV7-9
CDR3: CASSSRGFSYNEQFF
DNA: TGTGCCAGCAGTTCTCGCGGGTTCTCCTACAATGAGCAGTTCTTC

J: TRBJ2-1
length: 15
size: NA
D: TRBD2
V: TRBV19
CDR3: CASTLTSGSRHEQFF
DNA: TGTGCCAGTACCCTGACTAGCGGGAGTAGACATGAGCAGTTCTTC

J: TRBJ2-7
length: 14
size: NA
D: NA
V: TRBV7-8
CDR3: CASSSTTISYEQYF
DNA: TGTGCCAGCAGCTCGACGACTATTTCCTACGAGCAGTACTTC

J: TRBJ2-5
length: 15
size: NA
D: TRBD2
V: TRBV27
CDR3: CASSFFSGGKETQYF
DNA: TGTGCCAGCAGTTTCTTTAGCGGGGGAAAAGAGACCCAGTACTTC

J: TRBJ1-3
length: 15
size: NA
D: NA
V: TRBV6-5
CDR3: CASSYRGSSGNTIYF
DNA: TGTGCCAGCAGTTACAGGGGCTCGTCTGGAAACACCATATATTTT

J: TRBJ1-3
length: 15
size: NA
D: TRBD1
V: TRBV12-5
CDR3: CASGSTGGSGNTIYF
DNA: TGTGCTAGTGGTTCGACAGGGGGCTCTGGAAACACCATATATTTT